This T cell receptor beta chain was profiled in a study of T cell clones after liver transplantation. Across the whole study: Third-party-reactive TCRbeta sequences from pre-transplant mixed lymphocyte reactions served as antigen-independent comparators. Samples came pre-transplant, pre-randomization before withdrawal, and post-randomization after withdrawal ended. Patients counted as tolerant after at least one year off all immunosuppression, enzymes not exceeding twice normal.

The CDR3 spans 14 residues. Per germline, CDR1 SGHTA and CDR2 FQGNSA. The V end was cut by 6 bases, the J end by 2 bases, with 14 bases between. Assay used: immunoSEQ multiplex PCR; TCRdb lists only in-frame clones, some missing. Of about 120,000 clones in the sample, approximately 90% are singletons; the top ten hold 0.83%. The chain uses TRBV7-2 and TRBJ2-7, with a tentative D call TRBD1 (6 bases). The TCR was taken from a human patient who received a liver transplant. Some T cells could come from the graft donor. The specimen comprised CD4+ T cells from blood, sampled 12 months after liver transplant. This chain's CDR3 is CASSSNRDAYEQYF. The CDR3 DNA is TGTGCCAGCAGTTCGAACAGGGATGCCTACGAGCAGTACTTC. The complete variable domain, with remaining parts taken from reference TRBV7-2 and TRBJ2-7, reads GAGVSQSPSNKVTEKGKDVELRCDPISGHTALYWYRQSLGQGLEFLIYFQGNSAPDKSGLPSDRFSAERTGGSVSTLTIQRTQQEDSAVYLCASSSNRDAYEQYFGPGTRLTVT.